This entry is about one TCR beta chain. With 5 bases removed from V and 8 bases from J, the gap between germline ends came to 13 bases. The V gene's germline CDR1 is SGHVS and CDR2 FNYEAQ. The CDR3 covers 13 residues. This specimen comes from a study of T cell changes during pregnancy in multiple sclerosis. Clones were read by immunoSEQ multiplex PCR, and TCRdb kept only the in-frame ones, dropping some. In the table there are over 60,000 clones, 91% of which are singletons. The starting material was CD4+ T cells from peripheral blood mononuclear cells, obtained in the third trimester of pregnancy. The chain combines TRBV7-6 with TRBJ2-1; D ambiguous. This TCR derives from a female donor in good health, enrolled as a control in a pregnancy study. The CDR3 DNA is TGTGCCAGCAGCGCCCGAAATTCGGATGAGCAGTTCTTC. Residues: CASSARNSDEQFF.